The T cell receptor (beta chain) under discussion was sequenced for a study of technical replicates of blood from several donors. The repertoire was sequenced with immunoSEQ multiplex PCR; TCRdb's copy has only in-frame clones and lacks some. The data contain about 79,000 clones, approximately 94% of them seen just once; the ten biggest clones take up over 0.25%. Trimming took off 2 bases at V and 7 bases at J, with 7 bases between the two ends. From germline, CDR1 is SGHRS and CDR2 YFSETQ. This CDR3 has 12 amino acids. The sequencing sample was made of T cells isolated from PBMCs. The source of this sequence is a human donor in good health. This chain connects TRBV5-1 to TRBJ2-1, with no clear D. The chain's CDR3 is CASSFFLNEQFF. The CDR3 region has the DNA TGCGCCAGCAGCTTTTTCTTAAATGAGCAGTTCTTC.